The 18 T cell receptor beta chains below were found in one sample sequenced in a study of T cell responses to AZD1222 COVID-19 vaccine. The protocol was immunoSEQ multiplex PCR, while the TCRdb copy is restricted to in-frame clones and leaves out a portion. The sample lists over 100,000 clones, 85% to 90% seen once, with around 10% in the top ten. The sample in question was peripheral blood, obtained on day 0 of AZD1222 vaccination. The receptors shown here come from an adult in good health.

Regarding this clone: The junction does not match germline at one end; this may be a read error. The chain recombines TRBV10-2 with TRBJ2-7; 8 nucleotides align to TRBD1. The CDR3 contains 14 residues. Germline assignment: CDR1 WSHSY and CDR2 SAAADI. The CDR3 DNA follows: TGCGCCCGCAGTGGACAGGGCGGAGTGGGGGAGCAGTACTTC. Protein: CARSGQGGVGEQYF.

J is TRBJ1-5 and V is TRBV5-3; D gene unclear. TRBV5-3 is noted as an ORF with a role that remains uncertain. CDR3 size: 18 residues. The V gene lost 6 bases and the J gene lost 1 base, with 23 bases spanning the gap. CDR3 protein: CARTLAGIVFLSNQPQHF. Written as DNA, the CDR3 is TGTGCCAGAACTCTGGCGGGGATCGTATTCTTAAGCAATCAGCCCCAGCATTTT.

V and J are TRBV19 and TRBJ1-1; perhaps TRBD1 as D (6 bases). CDR1 LNHDA and CDR2 SQIVND come from the germline V gene (reference sequence). V gave up 6 bases and J gave up 1 base, with 9 bases separating them. This CDR3 has 13 residues. The CDR3, as DNA: TGTGCCAGTAGGATACAGGGGAACACTGAAGCTTTCTTT. Encoded protein: CASRIQGNTEAFF.

The J gene is TRBJ2-3, the V gene TRBV15; 7 bases align to TRBD1. The CDR3 totals 13 residues. CDR1 is LNHNV, CDR2 YYDKDF, per germline (reference sequence). V gave up 0 bases and J gave up 14 bases; unmatched junction bases: 8. The CDR3 region has the DNA TGTGCCACCAGCAGAGAGGCGGCAGGGGGTTGGTATTTT. Amino acids: CATSREAAGGWYF.

This chain's CDR3 is CASSLVSETQYF. DNA of the CDR3: TGTGCCAGCAGCCTGGTTTCCGAGACCCAGTACTTC. The rearrangement joins TRBV5-8 to TRBJ2-5; the D is unclear. In germline, CDR1 is SGHTS, CDR2 YDEGEE. Trimming removed 4 bases from V and 5 bases from J, with 9 bases in between. The CDR3 spans 12 residues.

The genes are TRBV2 and TRBJ1-6; D possibly corresponds to TRBD1 (5 bases). Germline CDR1 reads SNHLY; CDR2 reads FYNNEI. The CDR3 has 13 residues. Between the trimmed V and J ends, which lost 4 bases and 7 bases, there was a span of 8 bases. The CDR3 DNA sequence: TGTGCCAGCAGTGCAGGGCCGAATTCACCCCTCCACTTT. This gives the protein CASSAGPNSPLHF.

The chain links TRBV19 to TRBJ1-5; D gene uncertain. Trimming removed 5 bases from V and 5 bases from J, with 7 bases in between. The CDR3 has 12 amino acids. Germline V lookup: CDR1 LNHDA, CDR2 SQIVND (reference sequence). The CDR3 here is CASSGVHQPQHF. DNA for the CDR3: TGTGCCAGTAGTGGCGTCCATCAGCCCCAGCATTTT.

This clone was detected only a few times. The chain uses TRBV27 and TRBJ1-4, with 9 bases that match TRBD1. The CDR3 is 16 residues long. V gave up 8 bases and J gave up 3 bases; unmatched junction bases: 10. CDR1 MNHEY and CDR2 SMNVEV come from the germline V gene (reference sequence). The CDR3: CASSTGGFTANEKLFF. The CDR3 region has the DNA TGTGCCAGCTCCACAGGGGGCTTCACGGCTAATGAAAAACTGTTTTTT. Full variable domain (remainder filled in from reference TRBV27 and TRBJ1-4): EAQVTQNPRYLITVTGKKLTVTCSQNMNHEYMSWYRQDPGLGLRQIYYSMNVEVTDKGDVPEGYKVSRKEKRNFPLILESPSPNQTSLYFCASSTGGFTANEKLFFGSGTQLSVL.

The genes are TRBV11-3 and TRBJ2-7; 11 bases map to TRBD2. V trimming: 4 bases; J trimming: 0 bases; junction bases outside the gene matches: 5. CDR3 length equals 16 residues. CDR1 is SGHNT, CDR2 YENEEA, per germline. This chain's CDR3 is CASSSIAGGPSYEQYF. CDR3 in DNA: TGTGCCAGCAGCTCGATAGCGGGAGGGCCCTCCTACGAGCAGTACTTC. Combining the CDR3 with reference TRBV11-3 and TRBJ2-7 gives the whole variable domain EAGVVQSPRYKIIEKKQPVAFWCNPISGHNTLYWYLQNLGQGPELLIRYENEEAVDDSQLPKDRFSAERLKGVDSTLKIQPAELGDSAVYLCASSSIAGGPSYEQYFGPGTRLTVT.

V and J are TRBV11-2 and TRBJ1-2, with TRBD1 identical over 10 bases. The CDR3 covers 15 residues. The V segment lost 5 bases and the J segment 4 bases; nucleotides outside the gene matches: 7. CDR1 SGHAT and CDR2 FQNNGV come from the germline V gene. The DNA for the CDR3 is TGTGCCAGCAGCCTCCGGGACAGGGGACCCTATGGCTACACCTTC. Translation gives CASSLRDRGPYGYTF.

The chain combines TRBV5-4 with TRBJ2-1, with 9 bases aligning to TRBD2. J lost 5 bases, V lost 8 bases, and 8 bases had no gene match. Germline assignment: CDR1 SGHNT and CDR2 YYREEE (reference sequence). This CDR3 has 14 amino acids. The CDR3 is CASPGGRGNNEQFF. CDR3 DNA sequence: TGTGCCAGTCCCGGCGGGAGGGGCAACAATGAGCAGTTCTTC.

This clone occurred a few times. This rearrangement joins TRBV14 to TRBJ2-7; D is possibly TRBD2 (5 bases). Trimming pared 0 bases from V and 2 bases from J, leaving 17 bases between. Per the germline V gene, CDR1 is SGHDN and CDR2 is FVKESK. The CDR3 totals 17 residues. The CDR3 here is CASSQDLLDSITYEQYF. The DNA for the CDR3 is TGTGCCAGCAGCCAAGATCTTTTGGACTCGATTACCTACGAGCAGTACTTC.

The chain has TRBV28 and TRBJ1-3; TRBD1 is a possible D gene (5 bases). This CDR3 has 14 residues. The germline gives CDR1 MDHEN, CDR2 SYDVKM. The V end was cut by 2 bases, the J end by 0 bases, with 5 bases between. The CDR3 sequence is CASSLGGSGNTIYF. The CDR3 DNA follows: TGTGCCAGCAGTTTAGGGGGCTCTGGAAACACCATATATTTT.

This clone has just one count. This CDR3 reads CASSLGGGTGELFF. For the CDR3, the DNA is TGTGCCAGCAGCTTAGGAGGGGGGACCGGGGAGCTGTTTTTT. This chain joins TRBV7-9 and TRBJ2-2, with D tentatively TRBD1 or TRBD2 (6 bases each). This CDR3 region has 14 residues. The V end was cut by 1 base, the J end by 5 bases, with 8 bases between. Germline V lookup: CDR1 SEHNR, CDR2 FQNEAQ (reference sequence).

This clone has a handful of counts. The chain recombines TRBV19 with TRBJ2-2; weak D call: TRBD1 (5 bases). The ends were cut back, 3 bases at V and 3 bases at J, with 8 bases in the middle. The CDR3 covers 14 residues. Germline-derived CDR1 and CDR2 are LNHDA and SQIVND (reference sequence). The CDR3 nucleotides are TGTGCCAGTAGTATTCCCAGGGACACCGGGGAGCTGTTTTTT. Translated, it gives CASSIPRDTGELFF.

In this sample, this clone turned up a few times. The rearrangement links TRBV30 to TRBJ1-2, with 10 bases that match TRBD1. The CDR3 loop spans 15 amino acids. From germline, CDR1 is GTSNPN and CDR2 SVGIG (reference sequence). The ends lost 2 bases at V and 8 bases at J; junction bases unmatched: 11. The CDR3: CAWSRDRGLAGGYTF. The CDR3 DNA reads as TGTGCCTGGAGTCGGGACAGGGGCCTAGCTGGGGGCTACACCTTC.

J is TRBJ2-7 and V is TRBV6-1; TRBD2 matches at 12 bases. Trimming removed 4 bases from V and 2 bases from J; junction bases left unmatched: 9. CDR3 size: 17 residues. The germline V gene encodes CDR1 MNHNS and CDR2 SASEGT. The CDR3 DNA is TGTGCCAGCAGTGGCGGACTAGCGGGAACCTTTCCCTACGAGCAGTACTTC. Its protein is CASSGGLAGTFPYEQYF.

V and J are TRBV19 and TRBJ2-7; D is unresolved. The CDR3 contains 14 residues. V lost 0 bases, J lost 6 bases, and 12 bases lay in between. The germline V gene has CDR1 LNHDA and CDR2 SQIVND (reference sequence). CDR3 in DNA: TGTGCCAGTAGTATAGACGGGCAGTCGCTCGAGCAGTACTTC. It codes for CASSIDGQSLEQYF.